Following are 20 T cell receptor beta chains from one sample sequenced in a study of Ad26.COV2.S vaccination and SARS-CoV-2 variants (TCRdb year 2021). Libraries came from the immunoSEQ multiplex PCR assay. TCRdb re-hosts the immuneACCESS table, in-frame sequences only. Its copies lack some clones; in the studies checked, an unresolved V gene accounts for under half of them, and the cause for the rest is not known. This sample has roughly 510,000 clones in its table, and roughly 87% of those were observed once. The ten largest make up 13% of the sample. This sample's treatment or condition label indicates: some 19 received Ad26.COV2.S at low or high dose, single or two shots; about 5 received placebo; per-sample allocation not given. For vaccine and placebo recipients, repertoires were sequenced using samples collected on day 63 after the first injection. The sample was peripheral blood, taken in a trial of Ad26.COV2.S vaccine versus placebo. These receptors all come from a person between 18 and 60 years old who received the Ad26.COV2.S COVID-19 vaccine or a placebo.

The chain is built from TRBV27 and TRBJ2-7, with D tentatively TRBD1 or TRBD2 (5 bases each). Trimming took off 4 bases at V and 2 bases at J, with 15 bases between the two ends. CDR3 size: 15 residues. Germline CDR1 reads MNHEY; CDR2 reads SMNVEV (reference sequence). This chain's CDR3 is CASSWDPVTPYEQYF. The CDR3 DNA reads TGTGCCAGCAGTTGGGACCCCGTTACCCCCTACGAGCAGTACTTC.

For the CDR3, the DNA is TGTGCCAGCAGCTTGGTTGGACAGAACTACGAGCAGTACTTC. Translation: CASSLVGQNYEQYF. The V call is TRBV5-8, the J call TRBJ2-7; possibly TRBD1 for D (6 bases). Germline loops: CDR1 SGHTS, CDR2 YDEGEE. The CDR3 extends over 14 amino acids. Trimming shortened V by 0 bases and J by 3 bases, and 10 bases separated the two germline ends.

The J gene is TRBJ1-2, the V gene TRBV3-1 (or the pseudogene TRBV3-2); tentative D call: TRBD1 (6 bases). Germline lookup yields CDR1 LGHDT and CDR2 YNNKEL (reference sequence). Trimming shortened V by 3 bases and J by 4 bases, and 15 bases separated the two germline ends. CDR3 size: 15 residues. For the CDR3, the DNA is TGTGCCAGCAGCCATCTACAGGGAGGGCCCTATGGCTACACCTTC. Translating gives CASSHLQGGPYGYTF.

V gene TRBV11-3 combines with J gene TRBJ2-1, with TRBD2 matching 10 bases. The CDR3 totals 18 residues. Germline assignment: CDR1 SGHNT and CDR2 YENEEA. Trimming cost V 4 bases and J 4 bases; bases outside gene matches: 13. The CDR3, as DNA: TGTGCCAGCAGCTCACAAGAGGGTAGCGGGAGGCGTTACAATGAGCAGTTCTTC. It encodes CASSSQEGSGRRYNEQFF.

V usage is TRBV24-1 and J usage is TRBJ2-7; 7 positions match TRBD1. CDR3 length: 16 amino acids. J gave up 1 base and V 4 bases, and 9 bases lay outside the gene matches. The germline CDR1 and CDR2 sequences are KGHDR and SFDVKD. CDR3 loop: CATSDPTKTGSYEQYF. CDR3 bases: TGTGCCACCAGTGACCCTACAAAGACAGGGTCCTACGAGCAGTACTTC.

This clone has just a few counts. The V and J genes are TRBV7-6 and TRBJ2-7, with a possible D match to TRBD2 (6 bases). Germline V gives CDR1 SGHVS, CDR2 FNYEAQ. Trimming left V 1 base short and J 2 bases short, with 12 bases between. The CDR3 is 15 amino acids. CDR3 amino acids: CASSLGASDTYEQYF. CDR3 in DNA: TGTGCCAGCAGCTTAGGGGCTAGCGACACCTACGAGCAGTACTTC.

A single count supports this clone. V usage is TRBV28 and J usage is TRBJ1-1; D is unresolved. Trimming took off 5 bases at V and 7 bases at J, with 14 bases between the two ends. The CDR3 consists of 13 residues. Germline CDR1 MDHEN, CDR2 SYDVKM. CDR3: CASSPRVLGEAFF. The DNA for the CDR3 is TGTGCCAGCAGTCCAAGAGTTTTGGGTGAAGCTTTCTTT.

V usage is TRBV19 and J usage is TRBJ2-1; 8 bases agree with TRBD1. Trimming removed 3 bases from V and 9 bases from J; junction bases left unmatched: 7. The CDR3 covers 14 residues. CDR1 and CDR2 from the germline V gene are LNHDA and SQIVND (reference sequence). CDR3 sequence (DNA): TGTGCCAGTAGTATCGAGACAGGGGTCGTTGAGCAGTTCTTC. This translates into CASSIETGVVEQFF.

This chain uses TRBV9 with TRBJ2-1, with D maybe TRBD2 (5 bases). Trimming removed 0 bases at V and 1 base at J, with 11 bases between. The CDR3 length is 16 residues. Per germline, CDR1 SGDLS and CDR2 YYNGEE. This CDR3 reads CASSVVPTGSYNEQFF. In DNA form, the CDR3 reads TGTGCCAGCAGCGTAGTTCCTACGGGGTCCTACAATGAGCAGTTCTTC.

The rearrangement uses TRBV4-1 and TRBJ2-1; the D is unclear. CDR3 length equals 15 residues. V was pared by 0 bases and J by 9 bases, with 15 bases between. CDR1 and CDR2 from the germline V gene are MGHRA and YSYEKL. CDR3 sequence: CASSQDGTASGEQFF. CDR3 DNA sequence: TGCGCCAGCAGCCAAGATGGTACTGCTTCGGGTGAGCAGTTCTTC.

This chain uses TRBV21-1 with TRBJ1-2. TRBV21-1 is listed as a pseudogene. The CDR3 extends over 15 amino acids. This chain's CDR3 is CASPREGRTNYGYTF. In DNA form, the CDR3 reads TGTGCCAGCCCCCGGGAGGGGCGGACTAACTATGGCTACACCTTC.

The chain uses TRBV27 and TRBJ1-5; D uncertain. Germline V CDR1 and CDR2: MNHEY, SMNVEV (reference sequence). V lost 2 bases, J lost 4 bases, and 6 bases lay in between. This CDR3 spans 13 amino acids. Here the CDR3 DNA reads TGTGCCAGCAGTTTAGGTGCGAATCAGCCCCAGCATTTT. It translates to CASSLGANQPQHF.

On this clone itself: With a much larger clone just one base away, this may be a read error. The chain is built from TRBV2 and TRBJ2-7, with D possibly matching TRBD2 (7 bases). This CDR3 is 13 amino acids long. Trimming took 10 bases from V and 5 from J, leaving 18 bases between them. Per the germline V gene, CDR1 is SNHLY and CDR2 is FYNNEI. The CDR3 nucleotides are TGTGCCACTGCGACGGAGGGGGGGGACGAGCAGTACTTC. Translated: CATATEGGDEQYF.

This clone was seen a few times. This sequence joins TRBV7-9 and TRBJ2-2, with unresolved D. This CDR3 is 14 amino acids long. The V end lost 2 bases, the J end lost 6 bases, and 10 bases lay between the germline ends. CDR1 and CDR2 from the germline V gene are SEHNR and FQNEAQ (reference sequence). As DNA, the CDR3 is TGTGCCAGCAGCTTAAGTCTGTGGGCCGGGGAGCTGTTTTTT. Amino acid sequence: CASSLSLWAGELFF.

The V gene is TRBV6-5, the J gene TRBJ1-1; TRBD1 matches at 7 bases. Germline CDR1 reads MNHEY; CDR2 reads SVGAGI. The CDR3 is made up of 14 amino acids. With 6 bases clipped from V and 4 bases from J, the junction kept 8 bases outside the gene matches. This CDR3 reads CASSPGQFATEAFF. The CDR3 DNA reads TGTGCCAGCAGCCCGGGACAGTTCGCCACTGAAGCTTTCTTT.

Only a few counts were recorded for this clone. The chain recombines TRBV6-5 with TRBJ1-1; D is uncertain. Looked up from germline, CDR1 is MNHEY and CDR2 is SVGAGI. There are 13 residues in the CDR3. Trimming took off 5 bases at V and 4 bases at J, with 11 bases between the two ends. CDR3 nucleotide sequence: TGTGCCAGCAGTCAACTGGGTTCCACTGAAGCTTTCTTT. It is translated as CASSQLGSTEAFF.

The chain has TRBV18 and TRBJ2-3, with D maybe TRBD1 (5 bases). This CDR3 is built from 15 residues. V lost 1 base and J 1 base, leaving 9 bases between the germline ends. Per the germline V gene, CDR1 is KGHSH and CDR2 is LQKENI. Written as DNA, the CDR3 is TGTGCCAGCTCACCACGTCAGGGTGGCACAGATACGCAGTATTTT. Residues: CASSPRQGGTDTQYF.

The V and J genes are TRBV4-3 and TRBJ2-7; D not resolved. Germline V gene lookup returns CDR1 LGHNA and CDR2 YSLEER. Trimming pared 2 bases from V and 3 bases from J, leaving 14 bases between. The CDR3 is made up of 15 amino acids. CDR3 DNA: TGCGCCAGCAGCCAATTGCCCGCTTCCTACTACGAGCAGTACTTC. Protein product: CASSQLPASYYEQYF.

This chain connects TRBV24-1 to TRBJ2-1, with D hard to call. The CDR3 loop spans 15 amino acids. With 4 bases removed from V and 9 bases from J, the gap between germline ends came to 18 bases. Germline V gene sequence: CDR1 KGHDR, CDR2 SFDVKD. The CDR3 protein is CATSDPGVAVGEQFF. The CDR3 nucleotides read TGTGCCACCAGTGACCCCGGAGTGGCGGTCGGTGAGCAGTTCTTC.

This clone was picked up one time. The chain carries TRBV6-2 or TRBV6-3 and TRBJ2-1; 7 positions match TRBD1. With V trimmed by 5 bases and J by 2 bases, 9 bases remained unmatched. The CDR3 totals 16 residues. From germline, CDR1 is MNHEY and CDR2 SVGEGT. The CDR3, as DNA: TGTGCCAGCAGTCAACGGACAGGAAAGGCCTACAATGAGCAGTTCTTC. This sequence encodes CASSQRTGKAYNEQFF.